One sample yielded the 7 T cell receptor beta chains listed below, sequenced in a study of regulatory T cells in long-lasting Graves disease. As for time point: newly diagnosed GD, antithyroid drugs for less than 3 months. RNA from PBMCs was the source of the TCR library. Building of the TCR beta libraries involved iRepertoire HTBI primers and Arm-PCR of CDR3 regions. TCRdb ran MiXCR on the multiplex PCR reads and lists one entry per CDR3 protein. The repertoire has approximately 470,000 distinct CDR3 sequences, around 16% of them found once; the top ten carry over 9%. The same specimen was also included in a second study, on T cells in Graves' hyperthyroidism and ophthalmopathy.

The sequenced sample was peripheral blood mononuclear cells (PBMCs), obtained at new diagnosis, from a patient treated with antithyroid drugs. The source of these receptors is a middle-aged man with Graves disease.

This clonotype was seen a handful of times. J is TRBJ2-1 and V is TRBV27, with D maybe TRBD2 (5 bases). Judging by the DNA end, TRBJ2-5 fits better; the J call may be wrong. The CDR3 is 15 residues long. Germline values: CDR1 MNHEY, CDR2 SMNVEV (reference sequence). The CDR3 DNA follows: TGTGCCAGCAGTTTATTTGAGGGAGCCCAAGAGACCCAGTACTTC. This translates into CASSLFEGAQETQYF.

At least ten counts were recorded for this clonotype. V usage is TRBV3-1 and J usage is TRBJ1-5; possibly TRBD1 for D (5 bases). Germline V lookup: CDR1 LGHDT, CDR2 YNNKEL (reference sequence). V was clipped by 1 base and J by 11 bases, with 18 bases between them. This CDR3 comprises 15 residues. Here the CDR3 DNA reads TGTGCCAGCAGCCAAGGTGTCAGGGCCTACGTCTCCCAGCATTTT. Its translation is CASSQGVRAYVSQHF.

This clonotype came up a few times. The chain uses TRBV24-1 and TRBJ1-5; TRBD1 agrees at 7 bases. V lost 1 base and J lost 0; bases outside the gene matches: 11. The CDR3 length is 19 residues. CDR1 is KGHDR, CDR2 SFDVKD, per germline. The CDR3 loop is CATSDFGRGRFSSNQPQHF. The CDR3 nucleotides read TGTGCCACCAGTGATTTTGGCAGGGGGAGATTTAGTAGCAATCAGCCCCAGCATTTT.

Remarks on this clonotype: This sequence may be a read error, since a much larger clone differs from it by one base. The chain combines TRBV12-3 or TRBV12-4 with TRBJ2-1; 8 bases are shared with TRBD2. V was pared by 5 bases and J by 9 bases, with 12 bases of the junction left unmatched. The CDR3 covers 15 residues. CDR3 sequence reads: CASSASGRANSEQFF. The DNA of the CDR3 is TGTGCCAGCAGTGCAAGCGGGAGAGCAAACAGTGAGCAGTTCTTC.

This clonotype has ten or more counts. The chain is built from TRBV6-2 or TRBV6-3 and TRBJ2-7, with no clear D. Trimming took 6 bases from V and 4 from J, leaving 13 bases between them. The CDR3 loop spans 13 amino acids. Germline assignment: CDR1 MNHEY and CDR2 SVGEGT. CDR3 DNA: TGTGCCAGCAGCCCCCCTGGGCTATACGAGCAGTACTTC. It yields the protein CASSPPGLYEQYF.

The genes are TRBV14 and TRBJ1-2; perhaps TRBD1 as D (6 bases). The germline V gene encodes CDR1 SGHDN and CDR2 FVKESK. The CDR3 totals 15 residues. V gave up 0 bases and J gave up 7 bases, with 15 bases separating them. The CDR3 bases are TGTGCCAGCAGCCAAGAAACAGGGAGTATAGGTGGCTACACCTTC. Its translation is CASSQETGSIGGYTF.

CDR3 in DNA: TGCAGCGTTGAATCCAGGGAGGCCACCTACGAGCAGTACTTC. Encoded protein: CSVESREATYEQYF. This sequence joins TRBV29-1 and TRBJ2-7; D perhaps matches TRBD2 (6 bases). The V end lost 2 bases, the J end lost 2 bases, and 13 bases lay between the germline ends. The CDR3 is made up of 14 amino acids. CDR1 and CDR2 from the germline V gene are SQVTM and ANQGSEA.